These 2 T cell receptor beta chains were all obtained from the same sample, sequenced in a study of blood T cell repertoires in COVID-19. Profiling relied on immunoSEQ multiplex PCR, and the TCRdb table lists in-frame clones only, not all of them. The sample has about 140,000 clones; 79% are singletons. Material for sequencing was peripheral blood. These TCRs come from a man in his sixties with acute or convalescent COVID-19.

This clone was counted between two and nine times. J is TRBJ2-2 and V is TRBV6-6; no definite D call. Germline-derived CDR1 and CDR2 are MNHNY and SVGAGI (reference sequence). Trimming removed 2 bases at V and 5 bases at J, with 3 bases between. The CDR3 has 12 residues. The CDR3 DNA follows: TGTGCCAGCAGTTACGAGACCGGGGAGCTGTTTTTT. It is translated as CASSYETGELFF.

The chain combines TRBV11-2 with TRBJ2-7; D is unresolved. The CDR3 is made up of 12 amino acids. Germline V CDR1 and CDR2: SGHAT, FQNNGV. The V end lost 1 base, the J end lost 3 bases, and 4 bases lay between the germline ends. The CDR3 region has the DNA TGTGCCAGCAGCTTAGTACACTACGAGCAGTACTTC. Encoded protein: CASSLVHYEQYF.